This T cell receptor beta chain was profiled in a study of blood T cell repertoires in COVID-19. The method was immunoSEQ multiplex PCR; TCRdb's version includes in-frame clones alone and lacks a portion of them. The repertoire holds roughly 190,000 clones, with 84% as singletons. Trimming at V came to 3 bases and at J to 6 bases, leaving 5 bases not matched to a gene. Germline CDR1 is MGHRA and CDR2 is YSYEKL. The CDR3 extends over 14 amino acids. This receptor was obtained from a human donor in a cohort sampled during active COVID-19. Sequencing used peripheral blood. V is TRBV4-1 and J is TRBJ2-1; the match to TRBD2 covers 7 bases. As DNA, the CDR3 is TGCGCCAGCAGCCAGGGAGGGGTTGGCAATGAGCAGTTCTTC. The encoded protein is CASSQGGVGNEQFF.